This T cell receptor (beta chain) was found in a study of OX40 agonist ivuxolimab in advanced cancers. Study as a whole: Age averaged about 60 years (range roughly 23 to 79), and more than 80% were male. Points from the study as a whole: Both CD4+ and CD8+ T cell populations in blood had undergone clonal expansion by week 6 at 0.1 to 3.0 mg/kg.

Looked up from germline, CDR1 is KGHSH and CDR2 is LQKENI. The length of the CDR3 is 14 residues. V was shortened by 0 bases and J by 3 bases, with 5 bases between the two germline ends. With respect to this clone: Its antigen is not identified.

Profiled with immunoSEQ multiplex PCR; TCRdb holds only in-frame clones, not every one. The profile covers about 150,000 clones, with around 94% appearing a single time and about 0.31% taken by the ten largest. Sequenced material: CD4+ or CD8+ T cells sorted from blood, taken in a trial of the OX40 agonist ivuxolimab. This receptor was obtained from an adult with an advanced solid tumor such as melanoma, head and neck, liver or kidney cancer. This chain links TRBV18 with TRBJ2-2; D not certain. In DNA, the CDR3 is TGTGCCAGCTCACCACCGGGTTACACCGGGGAGCTGTTTTTT. This gives the protein CASSPPGYTGELFF.